This entry describes one T cell receptor beta chain. These data belong to a study of radiotherapy plus CTLA-4 blockade in lung cancer. Trimming cost V 2 bases and J 4 bases, with 12 bases left between them. The CDR3 totals 14 residues. Germline lookup yields CDR1 SGHDN and CDR2 FVKESK. Sequencing was performed with immunoSEQ multiplex PCR; in TCRdb, only in-frame clones are kept and a portion is missing. Here the sample spans about 110,000 clones, about 83% being singletons. The chain couples TRBV14 to TRBJ2-7; D remains unclear. The sample here was peripheral blood, taken from a patient treated with radiotherapy plus ipilimumab. The TCR was taken from a human donor with non-small cell lung cancer that progressed on radiotherapy plus ipilimumab. Some clones in this sample may be carry-over from other donors' samples. In DNA, the CDR3 is TGTGCCAGCAGCCAACTAGACGGTAATTACGAGCAGTACTTC. Residues: CASSQLDGNYEQYF.